Following are 13 T cell receptor beta chains from one sample sequenced in a study of blood T cell dynamics during melanoma immunotherapy (dated by TCRdb to 2018 to 2020). To prepare the library, the immunoSEQ multiplex PCR assay was applied. The table comes from immuneACCESS by way of TCRdb, which keeps in-frame sequences with V and J called. Part of the clones is missing from these tables; in studies checked, under half for an unresolved V gene and the rest for unknown reasons. Within this sample are 8,500 to 14,000 clones, with around 90% of them counted one time only. The ten largest clones add up to 24% of the sample. Interpreted using the paper, the time point label stands for: week 3, after first cycle of checkpoint inhibitor. The specimen was blood, collected from a patient treated with checkpoint blockade. The receptor source for this set is a human donor with melanoma.

V gene TRBV6-5 combines with J gene TRBJ1-5, with D uncertain. CDR1 and CDR2 (germline): MNHEY, SVGAGI. This CDR3 has 14 residues. V was pared by 0 bases and J by 0 bases, with 3 bases between. For the CDR3, the DNA is TGTGCCAGCAGTTACTCGGGTAGCAATCAGCCCCAGCATTTT. Translating gives CASSYSGSNQPQHF.

The V and J genes are TRBV23-1 and TRBJ1-5; 7 bases match TRBD1. TRBV23-1 carries the ORF label, with uncertain function. This CDR3 region has 13 residues. V gave up 8 bases and J gave up 15 bases; unmatched junction bases: 16. The CDR3 DNA sequence: TGCGCCAGCCCGAGCCCAATCAGGGGGGGGCGGCATTTT. It is translated as CASPSPIRGGRHF.

The V gene is TRBV7-9, the J gene TRBJ2-2; 7 bases fit TRBD1. CDR3 length equals 15 residues. The germline gives CDR1 SEHNR, CDR2 FQNEAQ (reference sequence). Trimming cost V 5 bases and J 5 bases; bases outside gene matches: 8. The CDR3: CASSPQTGRTGELFF. The CDR3 DNA sequence: TGTGCCAGCAGCCCCCAGACAGGGCGGACCGGGGAGCTGTTTTTT.

The chain combines TRBV6-5 with TRBJ2-7; the D gene could be TRBD1 or TRBD2 (7 bases each). Trimming removed 6 bases at V and 3 bases at J, with 15 bases between. Per the germline V gene, CDR1 is MNHEY and CDR2 is SVGAGI. The CDR3 runs 14 residues. The CDR3 here is CASSAGGVYYEQYF. In DNA form, the CDR3 reads TGTGCCAGCAGCGCAGGGGGGGTCTACTACGAGCAGTACTTC.

The chain combines TRBV5-1 with TRBJ1-6, with D possibly being TRBD1 (5 bases). The CDR3 runs to 16 residues. Germline CDR1 reads SGHRS; CDR2 reads YFSETQ. The V and J ends lost 0 bases and 7 bases respectively, with 14 bases between them. CDR3 in DNA: TGCGCCAGCAGCTTGGATGGCCAGGGAAACAATTCACCCCTCCACTTT. Translated, it gives CASSLDGQGNNSPLHF.

This clone was counted once. V gene TRBV18 combines with J gene TRBJ2-5; TRBD1 agrees at 10 bases. The CDR3 runs to 15 residues. The germline V gene has CDR1 KGHSH and CDR2 LQKENI. V was pared by 3 bases and J by 5 bases, with 6 bases of the junction left unmatched. For the CDR3, the DNA is TGTGCCAGCTCACCCGAGACAGGGGGCGAGGAGACCCAGTACTTC. Amino acid sequence: CASSPETGGEETQYF.

The rearrangement links TRBV7-8 to TRBJ2-7; D perhaps matches TRBD2 (6 bases). V lost 2 bases and J lost 6, with 8 bases in between. The CDR3 totals 12 residues. Per germline, CDR1 SGHVS and CDR2 FQNEAQ. CDR3 residues: CASSLWGVEQYF. The CDR3 DNA reads as TGTGCCAGCAGCTTATGGGGGGTCGAGCAGTACTTC.

This clone was seen more than once but under ten times. V is TRBV7-2 and J is TRBJ1-4, with D maybe TRBD1 (5 bases). CDR3 size: 16 residues. Germline lookup yields CDR1 SGHTA and CDR2 FQGNSA. Trimming took 0 bases from V and 4 from J, leaving 12 bases between them. The CDR3 sequence: CASSLAGGTGNEKLFF. The CDR3, as DNA: TGTGCCAGCAGCTTAGCGGGTGGGACCGGTAATGAAAAACTGTTTTTT.

This chain joins TRBV5-4 and TRBJ2-1; D unresolved. Germline CDR1 and CDR2: SGHNT and YYREEE (reference sequence). The V gene lost 0 bases and the J gene lost 0 bases, with 10 bases spanning the gap. This CDR3 is 16 amino acids long. The CDR3 nucleotides read TGTGCCAGCAGCTTGGCCCGTCACCGCTCCTACAATGAGCAGTTCTTC. It translates to CASSLARHRSYNEQFF.

The chain has TRBV4-1 and TRBJ2-1; 7 bases match TRBD2. The CDR3 loop spans 15 amino acids. The germline CDR1 and CDR2 sequences are MGHRA and YSYEKL. V was pared by 3 bases and J by 5 bases, with 7 bases of the junction left unmatched. CDR3 DNA: TGCGCCAGCAGCCACGGACTAGGGGCCCACAATGAGCAGTTCTTC. Its protein product is CASSHGLGAHNEQFF.

The chain carries TRBV2 and TRBJ2-3; no firm D call. Germline CDR1 reads SNHLY; CDR2 reads FYNNEI. The V end was cut by 7 bases, the J end by 2 bases, with 10 bases between. This CDR3 is 13 amino acids long. The DNA for the CDR3 is TGTGCCAGCACGGCGGATTACACAGATACGCAGTATTTT. It specifies CASTADYTDTQYF.

This chain joins TRBV28 and TRBJ1-2; 10 bases line up with TRBD1. The CDR3 contains 16 residues. J lost 0 bases, V lost 10 bases, and 11 bases had no gene match. Germline V gene sequence: CDR1 MDHEN, CDR2 SYDVKM. CDR3 amino acids: CATLKGTGAANYGYTF. The DNA for the CDR3 is TGTGCCACCCTAAAGGGGACAGGGGCCGCTAACTATGGCTACACCTTC.

This chain joins TRBV29-1 and TRBJ2-3; TRBD2 is a possible D gene (5 bases). Trimming cost V 3 bases and J 4 bases, with 11 bases left between them. Germline V gene sequence: CDR1 SQVTM, CDR2 ANQGSEA. CDR3 length equals 13 residues. The CDR3 is CSVDARRADTQYF. CDR3 DNA: TGCAGCGTTGATGCGAGGCGGGCAGATACGCAGTATTTT.